Ten or more counts support the clone carrying this T cell receptor (beta chain). Antigen specificity is unknown. TCRdb re-called the reads with MiXCR, one entry per CDR3 protein. The data contain approximately 240,000 distinct CDR3 sequences, more than 9% of them singletons. The sample is drawn from a study of T cell repertoires in cytomegalovirus infection. Study overall: TCR beta signatures that were public indicated CMV infection and matching HLA type.

General observations from the study: Identification of carriers of CMV plus the relevant HLA was achieved through cumulative public TCR beta family frequency. The ex vivo response was dominated by HLA-C-restricted CMV-specific TCR beta clonotypes.

The length of the CDR3 is 15 residues. Deletions cut 5 bases from V and 0 bases from J, with 8 bases between. Germline CDR1 MNHNS, CDR2 SASEGT. This sequence joins TRBV6-1 and TRBJ1-6; no definite D call. The TCR was taken from a human donor in good health (CMV status not recorded). Some clones in this sample may be carry-over from other donors' samples. Material: PBMCs. The CDR3 spells CASSSRSSYNSPLHF. Written as DNA, the CDR3 is TGTGCCAGCAGTTCCCGGAGCTCCTATAATTCACCCCTCCACTTT.